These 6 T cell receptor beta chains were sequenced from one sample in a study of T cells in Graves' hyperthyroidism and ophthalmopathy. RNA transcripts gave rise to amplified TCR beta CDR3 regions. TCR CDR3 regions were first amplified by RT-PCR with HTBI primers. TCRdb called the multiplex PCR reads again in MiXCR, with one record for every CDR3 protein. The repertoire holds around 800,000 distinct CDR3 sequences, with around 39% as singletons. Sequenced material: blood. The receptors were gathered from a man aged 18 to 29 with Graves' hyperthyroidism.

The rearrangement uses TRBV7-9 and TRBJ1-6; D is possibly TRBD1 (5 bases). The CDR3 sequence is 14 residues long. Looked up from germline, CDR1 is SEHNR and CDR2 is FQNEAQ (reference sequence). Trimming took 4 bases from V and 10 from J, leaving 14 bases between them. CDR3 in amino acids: CASSWEGRRSPLHF. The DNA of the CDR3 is TGTGCCAGCAGCTGGGAGGGACGGAGATCACCCCTCCACTTT.

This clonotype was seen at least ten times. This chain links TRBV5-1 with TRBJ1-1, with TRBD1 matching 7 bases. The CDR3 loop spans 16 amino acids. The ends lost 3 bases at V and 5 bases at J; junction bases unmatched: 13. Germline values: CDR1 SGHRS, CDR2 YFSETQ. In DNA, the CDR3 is TGCGCCAGCAGCTCCCAACCGTCGACAGGGAGGACTGAAGCTTTCTTT. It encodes CASSSQPSTGRTEAFF.

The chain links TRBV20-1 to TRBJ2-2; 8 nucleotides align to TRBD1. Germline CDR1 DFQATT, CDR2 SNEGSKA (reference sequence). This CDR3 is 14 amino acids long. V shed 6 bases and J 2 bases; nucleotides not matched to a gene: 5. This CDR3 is CSASAGGNTGELFF. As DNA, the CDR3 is TGCAGTGCCAGCGCAGGGGGCAACACCGGGGAGCTGTTTTTT.

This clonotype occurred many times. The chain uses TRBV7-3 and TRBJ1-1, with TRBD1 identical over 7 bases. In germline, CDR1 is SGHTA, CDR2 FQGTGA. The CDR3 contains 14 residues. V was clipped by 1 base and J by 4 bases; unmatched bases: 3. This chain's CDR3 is CASSLKPGGTEAFF. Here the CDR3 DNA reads TGTGCCAGCAGCTTAAAGCCAGGGGGCACTGAAGCTTTCTTT.

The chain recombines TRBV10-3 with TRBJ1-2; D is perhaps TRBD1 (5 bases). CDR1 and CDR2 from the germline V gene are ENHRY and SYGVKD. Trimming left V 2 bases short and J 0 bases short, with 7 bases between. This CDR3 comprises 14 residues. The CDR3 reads CAISETGANYGYTF. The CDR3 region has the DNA TGTGCCATCAGTGAGACAGGAGCTAACTATGGCTACACCTTC.

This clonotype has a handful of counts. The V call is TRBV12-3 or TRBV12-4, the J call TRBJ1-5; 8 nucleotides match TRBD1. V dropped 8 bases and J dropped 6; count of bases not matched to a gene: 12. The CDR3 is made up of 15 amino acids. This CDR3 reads CASGSTGAAGQPQHF. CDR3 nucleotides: TGTGCCAGCGGGTCGACAGGGGCGGCAGGTCAGCCCCAGCATTTT.